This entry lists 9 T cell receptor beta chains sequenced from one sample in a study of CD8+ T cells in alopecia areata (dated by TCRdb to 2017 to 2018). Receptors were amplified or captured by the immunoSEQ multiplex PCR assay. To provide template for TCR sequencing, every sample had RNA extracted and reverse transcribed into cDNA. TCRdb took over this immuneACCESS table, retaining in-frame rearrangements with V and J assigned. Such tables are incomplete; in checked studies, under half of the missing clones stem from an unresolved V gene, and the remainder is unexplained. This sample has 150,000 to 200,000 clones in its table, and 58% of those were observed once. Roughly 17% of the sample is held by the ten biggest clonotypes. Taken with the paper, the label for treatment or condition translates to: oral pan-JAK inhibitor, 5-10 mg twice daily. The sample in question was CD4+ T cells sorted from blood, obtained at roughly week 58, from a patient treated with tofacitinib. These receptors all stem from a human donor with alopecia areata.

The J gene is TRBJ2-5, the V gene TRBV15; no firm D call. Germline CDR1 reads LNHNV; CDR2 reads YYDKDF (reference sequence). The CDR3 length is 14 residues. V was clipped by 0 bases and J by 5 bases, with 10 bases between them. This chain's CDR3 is CATSREGAQETQYF. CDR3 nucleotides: TGTGCCACCAGCAGAGAAGGCGCACAGGAGACCCAGTACTTC.

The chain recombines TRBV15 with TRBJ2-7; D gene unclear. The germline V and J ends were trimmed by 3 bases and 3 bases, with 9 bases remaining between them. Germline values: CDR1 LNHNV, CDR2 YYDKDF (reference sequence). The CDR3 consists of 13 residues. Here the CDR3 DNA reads TGTGCCACCAGCAGGCTGAATAACTACGAGCAGTACTTC. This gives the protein CATSRLNNYEQYF. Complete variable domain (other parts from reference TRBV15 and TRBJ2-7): DAMVIQNPRYQVTQFGKPVTLSCSQTLNHNVMYWYQQKSSQAPKLLFHYYDKDFNNEADTPDNFQSRRPNTSFCFLDIRSPGLGDTAMYLCATSRLNNYEQYFGPGTRLTVT.

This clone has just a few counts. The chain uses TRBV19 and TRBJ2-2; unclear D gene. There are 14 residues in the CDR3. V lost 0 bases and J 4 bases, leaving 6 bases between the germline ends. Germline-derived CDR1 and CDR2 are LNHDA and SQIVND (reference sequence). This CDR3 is CASSIDLGTGELFF. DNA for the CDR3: TGTGCCAGTAGTATAGATCTTGGCACCGGGGAGCTGTTTTTT.

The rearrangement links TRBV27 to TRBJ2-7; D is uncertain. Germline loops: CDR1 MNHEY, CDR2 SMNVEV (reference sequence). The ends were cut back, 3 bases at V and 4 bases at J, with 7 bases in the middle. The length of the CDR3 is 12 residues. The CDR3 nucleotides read TGTGCCAGCAGTTTTGACGGATACGAGCAGTACTTC. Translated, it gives CASSFDGYEQYF.

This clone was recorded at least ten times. In DNA form, the CDR3 reads TGTGCCAGCAGTTTATACAGGGCTGAGGCCCTCCACTTT. This sequence encodes CASSLYRAEALHF. The chain uses TRBV27 and TRBJ1-6; TRBD1 is a possible D gene (6 bases). V gave up 1 base and J gave up 14 bases, with 12 bases separating them. Germline CDR1 and CDR2: MNHEY and SMNVEV (reference sequence). The CDR3 totals 13 residues.

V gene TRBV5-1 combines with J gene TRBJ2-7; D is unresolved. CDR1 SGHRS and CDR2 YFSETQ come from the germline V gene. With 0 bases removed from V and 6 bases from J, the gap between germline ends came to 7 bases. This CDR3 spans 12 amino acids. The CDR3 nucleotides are TGCGCCAGCAGCTTGGGGCTCTCCGAGCAGTACTTC. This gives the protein CASSLGLSEQYF. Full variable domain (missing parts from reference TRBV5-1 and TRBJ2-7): KAGVTQTPRYLIKTRGQQVTLSCSPISGHRSVSWYQQTPGQGLQFLFEYFSETQRNKGNFPGRFSGRQFSNSRSEMNVSTLELGDSALYLCASSLGLSEQYFGPGTRLTVT.

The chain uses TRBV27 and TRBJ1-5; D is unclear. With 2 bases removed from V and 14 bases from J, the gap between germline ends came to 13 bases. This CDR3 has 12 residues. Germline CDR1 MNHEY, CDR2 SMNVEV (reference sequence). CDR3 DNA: TGTGCCAGCAGTTTAGTAGAGGGCCCGAAGCATTTT. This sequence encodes CASSLVEGPKHF.

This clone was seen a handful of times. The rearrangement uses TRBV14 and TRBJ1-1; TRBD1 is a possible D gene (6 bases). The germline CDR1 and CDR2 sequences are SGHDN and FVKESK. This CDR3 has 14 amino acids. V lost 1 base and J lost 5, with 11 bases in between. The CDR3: CASSQAGGVTEAFF. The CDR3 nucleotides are TGTGCCAGCAGCCAAGCCGGGGGCGTAACTGAAGCTTTCTTT.

CDR3 sequence reads: CASSLSSGGPSYEQYF. CDR3 sequence (DNA): TGTGCCAGCAGCTTATCTAGCGGGGGACCATCCTACGAGCAGTACTTC. The chain couples TRBV11-1 to TRBJ2-7, with 10 bases fitting TRBD2. Germline CDR1 is SGHAT and CDR2 is FQDESV (reference sequence). The CDR3 spans 16 residues. Germline trimming cut 2 bases from V and 1 base from J; bases unmatched to any gene: 5. Full variable domain (outside the CDR3, taken from reference TRBV11-1 and TRBJ2-7): EAEVAQSPRYKITEKSQAVAFWCDPISGHATLYWYRQILGQGPELLVQFQDESVVDDSQLPKDRFSAERLKGVDSTLKIQPAELGDSAMYLCASSLSSGGPSYEQYFGPGTRLTVT.